This entry lists 5 T cell receptor beta chains sequenced from one sample in a study of shared T cell receptors in the human thymus. Measured with immunoSEQ multiplex PCR; TCRdb has only the in-frame clones, and not every one. In the table there are roughly 410,000 clones, approximately 95% of which are singletons. The sequencing input was thymocytes. These receptors originate from a human donor.

This sequence joins TRBV11-2 and TRBJ1-4; D is perhaps TRBD1 (5 bases). The V gene lost 1 base and the J gene lost 8 bases, with 20 bases spanning the gap. CDR1 is SGHAT and CDR2 is FQNNGV in the germline V gene. This CDR3 is 17 amino acids long. The CDR3 DNA is TGTGCCAGCAGCTTAGTCGGGACCCGCCACAGACGGGAAAAACTGTTTTTT. It translates to CASSLVGTRHRREKLFF.

The V and J genes are TRBV6-1 and TRBJ1-2; D perhaps matches TRBD1 (6 bases). CDR1 and CDR2 from the germline V gene are MNHNS and SASEGT. Trimming cost V 9 bases and J 8 bases, with 13 bases left between them. CDR3 length: 11 amino acids. This CDR3 is CASLKGGGYTF. The CDR3 nucleotides read TGTGCCAGTTTGAAGGGGGGAGGCTACACCTTC.

This clone was seen just once. The CDR3: CASSLRGWDEQFF. In DNA form, the CDR3 reads TGTGCCAGCAGCTTACGGGGTTGGGATGAGCAGTTCTTC. V usage is TRBV7-9 and J usage is TRBJ2-1, with D possibly TRBD2 on 5 matching bases. Germline CDR1 and CDR2: SEHNR and FQNEAQ (reference sequence). CDR3 length: 13 residues. Trimming shortened V by 2 bases and J by 8 bases, and 10 bases separated the two germline ends.

The V call is TRBV18, the J call TRBJ2-3; TRBD2 matches 14 bases. J was trimmed by 1 base and V by 2 bases; bases with no gene match: 8. This CDR3 comprises 19 residues. Per the germline V gene, CDR1 is KGHSH and CDR2 is LQKENI. CDR3 sequence reads: CASSPTSTGLAGGTDTQYF. The CDR3 bases are TGTGCCAGCTCACCAACGTCAACGGGACTAGCGGGAGGCACAGATACGCAGTATTTT.

This chain connects TRBV30 to TRBJ2-7, with 8 bases fitting TRBD1. The CDR3 covers 15 residues. The V gene's germline CDR1 is GTSNPN and CDR2 SVGIG (reference sequence). V dropped 4 bases and J dropped 2; count of bases not matched to a gene: 10. Written as DNA, the CDR3 is TGTGCCTGGACCCACCCCGGGACAGGTCCCTACGAGCAGTACTTC. Protein: CAWTHPGTGPYEQYF.